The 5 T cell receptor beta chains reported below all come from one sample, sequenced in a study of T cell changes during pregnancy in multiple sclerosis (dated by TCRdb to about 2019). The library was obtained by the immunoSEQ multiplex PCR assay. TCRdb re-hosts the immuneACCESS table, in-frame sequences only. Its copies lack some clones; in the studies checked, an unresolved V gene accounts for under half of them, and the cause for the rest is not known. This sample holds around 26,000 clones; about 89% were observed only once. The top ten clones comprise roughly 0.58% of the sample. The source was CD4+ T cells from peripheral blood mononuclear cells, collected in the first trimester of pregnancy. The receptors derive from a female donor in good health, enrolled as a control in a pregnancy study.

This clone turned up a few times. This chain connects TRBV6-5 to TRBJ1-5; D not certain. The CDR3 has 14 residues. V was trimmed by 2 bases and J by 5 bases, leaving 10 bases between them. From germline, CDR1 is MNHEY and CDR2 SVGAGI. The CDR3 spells CASSYGPQDQPQHF. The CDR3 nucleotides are TGTGCCAGCAGTTACGGGCCCCAGGATCAGCCCCAGCATTTT.

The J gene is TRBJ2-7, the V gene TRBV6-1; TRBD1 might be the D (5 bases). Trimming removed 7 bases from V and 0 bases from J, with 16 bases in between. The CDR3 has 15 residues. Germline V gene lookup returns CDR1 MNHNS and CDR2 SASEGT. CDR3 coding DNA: TGTGCCAGCACGGAAGGGAAAGGGGCCTCCTACGAGCAGTACTTC. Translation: CASTEGKGASYEQYF.

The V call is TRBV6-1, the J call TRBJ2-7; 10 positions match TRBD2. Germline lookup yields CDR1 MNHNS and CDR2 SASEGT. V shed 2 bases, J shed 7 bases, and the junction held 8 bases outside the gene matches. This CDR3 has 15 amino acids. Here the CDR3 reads CASSEMLAGVGEQYF. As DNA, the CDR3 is TGTGCCAGCAGTGAAATGCTAGCGGGAGTTGGGGAGCAGTACTTC.

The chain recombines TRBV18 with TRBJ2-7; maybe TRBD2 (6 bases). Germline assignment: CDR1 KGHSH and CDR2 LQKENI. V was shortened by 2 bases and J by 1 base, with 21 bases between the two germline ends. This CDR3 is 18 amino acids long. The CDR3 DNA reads TGTGCCAGCTCACCATTCATTATGGGGGGACGGGATTCCTACGAGCAGTACTTC. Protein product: CASSPFIMGGRDSYEQYF.

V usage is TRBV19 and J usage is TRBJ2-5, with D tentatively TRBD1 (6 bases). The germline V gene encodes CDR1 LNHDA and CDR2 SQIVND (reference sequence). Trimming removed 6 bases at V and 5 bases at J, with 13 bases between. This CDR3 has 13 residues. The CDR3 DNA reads TGTGCCAGTAGGGGGGCCCCAGGGGAGACCCAGTACTTC. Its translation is CASRGAPGETQYF. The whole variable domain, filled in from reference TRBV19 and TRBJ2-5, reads DGGITQSPKYLFRKEGQNVTLSCEQNLNHDAMYWYRQDPGQGLRLIYYSQIVNDFQKGDIAEGYSVSREKKESFPLTVTSAQKNPTAFYLCASRGAPGETQYFGPGTRLLVL.